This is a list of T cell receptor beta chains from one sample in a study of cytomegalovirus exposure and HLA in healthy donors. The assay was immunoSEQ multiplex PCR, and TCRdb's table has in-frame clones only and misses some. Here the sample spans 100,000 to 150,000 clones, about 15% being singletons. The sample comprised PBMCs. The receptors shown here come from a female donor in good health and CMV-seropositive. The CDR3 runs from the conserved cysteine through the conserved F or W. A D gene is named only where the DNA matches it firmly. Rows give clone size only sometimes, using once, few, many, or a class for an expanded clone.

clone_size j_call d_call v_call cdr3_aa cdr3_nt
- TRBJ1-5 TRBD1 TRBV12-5 CASLPEDRGSSNQPQHF TGTGCTAGCCTCCCTGAGGACAGGGGCTCTAGCAATCAGCCCCAGCATTTT
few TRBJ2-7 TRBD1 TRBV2 CASSTGQGPYEQYF TGTGCCAGCAGTACGGGACAGGGTCCCTACGAGCAGTACTTC
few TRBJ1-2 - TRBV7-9 CASSLKGYRDYGYTF TGTGCCAGCAGCTTAAAGGGGTACAGGGACTATGGCTACACCTTC
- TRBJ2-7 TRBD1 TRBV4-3 CASSQDRGGSPYEQYF TGCGCCAGCAGCCAAGATCGAGGGGGCAGTCCCTACGAGCAGTACTTC
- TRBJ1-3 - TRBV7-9 CASSLAVGQLSGNTIYF TGTGCCAGCAGCTTAGCGGTCGGACAGCTCTCTGGAAACACCATATATTTT
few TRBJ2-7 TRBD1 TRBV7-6 CASSINRDSFYEQYF TGTGCCAGCAGCATAAACCGGGACAGTTTCTACGAGCAGTACTTC
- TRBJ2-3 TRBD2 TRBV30 CAWSPGLAGDTQYF TGTGCCTGGAGTCCGGGACTAGCGGGAGATACGCAGTATTTT
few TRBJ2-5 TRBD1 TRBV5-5 CASSLNRGGETQYF TGTGCCAGCAGCTTAAACAGGGGTGGTGAGACCCAGTACTTC
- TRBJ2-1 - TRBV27 CASKTGTWFHEQFF TGTGCCAGCAAAACCGGGACTTGGTTTCATGAGCAGTTCTTC
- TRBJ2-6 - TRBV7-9 CASSLALRAGANVLTF TGTGCCAGCAGCTTAGCGTTGAGGGCCGGGGCCAACGTCCTGACTTTC
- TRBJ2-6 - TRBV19 CASSSLFGVSGANVLTF TGTGCCAGTAGTAGCTTGTTCGGGGTGTCTGGGGCCAACGTCCTGACTTTC
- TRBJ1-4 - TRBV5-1 CASSAGEGEKLFF TGCGCCAGCAGCGCAGGGGAGGGTGAAAAACTGTTTTTT
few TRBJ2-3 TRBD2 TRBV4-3 CASSQVLAGSSTDTQYF TGCGCCAGCAGCCAAGTTTTAGCGGGGTCTAGCACAGATACGCAGTATTTT
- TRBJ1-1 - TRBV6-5 CASSSQGYTEAFF TGTGCCAGCAGTTCACAGGGATACACTGAAGCTTTCTTT
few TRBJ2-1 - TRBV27 CASRGGRGSSYNEQFF TGTGCCAGCAGGGGAGGAAGAGGGAGCTCCTACAATGAGCAGTTCTTC
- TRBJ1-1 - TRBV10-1 CASRQLMNTEAFF TGCGCCAGCAGACAGTTAATGAACACTGAAGCTTTCTTT
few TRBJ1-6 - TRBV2 CASSELDRSLHF TGTGCCAGCAGTGAGTTAGATCGGTCCCTCCACTTT
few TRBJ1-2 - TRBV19 CATAEVEDYGYTF TGTGCCACCGCGGAGGTGGAGGACTATGGCTACACCTTC
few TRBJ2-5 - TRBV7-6 CASSLLEDPRSQYF TGTGCCAGCAGCTTATTGGAGGACCCCAGGTCCCAGTACTTC
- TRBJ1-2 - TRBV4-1 CASSPVTDNYGYTF TGCGCCAGCAGCCCCGTTACAGATAACTATGGCTACACCTTC
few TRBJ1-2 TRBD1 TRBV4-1 CASSQRTGGKNYGYTF TGCGCCAGCAGCCAACGAACAGGGGGCAAGAACTATGGCTACACCTTC
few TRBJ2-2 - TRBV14 CASRLGTSPNTGELFF TGTGCCAGCAGACTAGGGACTTCCCCGAACACCGGGGAGCTGTTTTTT
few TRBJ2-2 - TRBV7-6 CASSFSSWELFF TGTGCCAGCAGCTTCAGTTCCTGGGAGCTGTTTTTT
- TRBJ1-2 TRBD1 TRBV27 CASSIGTGGYGYTF TGTGCCAGCAGCATAGGGACAGGGGGCTATGGCTACACCTTC
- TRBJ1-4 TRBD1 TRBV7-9 CASSTHSDRVEKLFF TGTGCCAGCAGCACACATTCGGACAGGGTCGAAAAACTGTTTTTT
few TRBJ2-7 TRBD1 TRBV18 CASSPGTASYEQYF TGTGCCAGCTCACCCGGGACAGCCTCCTACGAGCAGTACTTC
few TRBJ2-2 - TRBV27 CASSYTATGELFF TGTGCCAGCAGTTACACAGCCACCGGGGAGCTGTTTTTT
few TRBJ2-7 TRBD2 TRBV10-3 CAISESLAGGYSYEQYF TGTGCCATCAGTGAGAGTCTAGCGGGAGGGTACTCCTACGAGCAGTACTTC
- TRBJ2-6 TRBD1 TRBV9 CASSGDRVMSGANVLTF TGTGCCAGCAGTGGGGACAGGGTCATGTCTGGGGCCAACGTCCTGACTTTC
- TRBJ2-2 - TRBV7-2 CASSLRATPMDTGELFF TGTGCCAGCAGCCTCAGGGCCACCCCCATGGACACCGGGGAGCTGTTTTTT
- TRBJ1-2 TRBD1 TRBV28 CASVKVEGTDYGYTF TGTGCCAGCGTTAAAGTCGAGGGGACAGATTACGGCTACACCTTC
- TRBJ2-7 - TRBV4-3 CASSQDRSGSYEQYF TGCGCCAGCAGCCAAGATCGGTCAGGCTCCTACGAGCAGTACTTC
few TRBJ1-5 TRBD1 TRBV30 CAWSIAGGGNQPQHF TGTGCCTGGAGTATCGCAGGGGGTGGGAATCAGCCCCAGCATTTT
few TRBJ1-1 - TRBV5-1 CASSLYRDMNTEAFF TGCGCCAGCAGCTTGTACAGGGATATGAACACTGAAGCTTTCTTT
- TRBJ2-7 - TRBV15 CATSSKKGNYEQYF TGTGCCACCAGCAGTAAAAAGGGGAACTACGAGCAGTACTTC
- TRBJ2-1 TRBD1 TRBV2 CASSSGTGSNEQFF TGTGCCAGCAGTTCCGGGACAGGGTCCAATGAGCAGTTCTTC